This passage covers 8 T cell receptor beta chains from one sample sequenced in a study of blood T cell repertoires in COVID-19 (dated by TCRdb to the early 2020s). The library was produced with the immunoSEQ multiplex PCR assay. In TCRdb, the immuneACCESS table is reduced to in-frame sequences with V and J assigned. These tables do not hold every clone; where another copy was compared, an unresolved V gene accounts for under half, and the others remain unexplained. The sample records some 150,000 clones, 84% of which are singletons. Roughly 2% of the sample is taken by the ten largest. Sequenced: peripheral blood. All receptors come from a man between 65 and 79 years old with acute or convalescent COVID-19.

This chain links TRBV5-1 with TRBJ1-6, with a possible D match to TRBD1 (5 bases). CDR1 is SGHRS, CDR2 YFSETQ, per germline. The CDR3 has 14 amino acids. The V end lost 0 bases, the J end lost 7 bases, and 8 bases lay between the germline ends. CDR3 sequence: CASSLGQQNSPLHF. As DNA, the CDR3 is TGCGCCAGCAGCTTGGGACAGCAAAATTCACCCCTCCACTTT.

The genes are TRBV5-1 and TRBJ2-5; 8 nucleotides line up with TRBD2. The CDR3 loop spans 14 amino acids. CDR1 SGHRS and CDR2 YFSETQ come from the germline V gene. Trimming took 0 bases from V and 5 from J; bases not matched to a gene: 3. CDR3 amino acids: CASSLAPSGETQYF. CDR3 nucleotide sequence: TGCGCCAGCAGCTTGGCTCCTAGCGGGGAGACCCAGTACTTC.

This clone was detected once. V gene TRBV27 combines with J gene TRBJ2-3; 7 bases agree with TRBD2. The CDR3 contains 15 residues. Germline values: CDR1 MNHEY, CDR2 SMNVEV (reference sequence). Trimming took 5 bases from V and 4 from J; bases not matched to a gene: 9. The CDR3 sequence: CASSLGGSFADTQYF. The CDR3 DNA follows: TGTGCCAGCAGTCTGGGCGGGAGTTTCGCAGATACGCAGTATTTT.

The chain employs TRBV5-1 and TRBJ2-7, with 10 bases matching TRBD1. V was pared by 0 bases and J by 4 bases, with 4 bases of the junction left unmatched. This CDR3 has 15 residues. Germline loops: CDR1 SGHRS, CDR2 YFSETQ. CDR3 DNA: TGCGCCAGCAGCTTGGCGGGGACAGGGGAGTACGAGCAGTACTTC. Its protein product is CASSLAGTGEYEQYF.

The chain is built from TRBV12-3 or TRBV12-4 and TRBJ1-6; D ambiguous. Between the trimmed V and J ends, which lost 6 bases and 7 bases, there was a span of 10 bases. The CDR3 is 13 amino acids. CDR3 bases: TGTGCCAGCAGCCGGACGGGGAATTCACCCCTCCACTTT. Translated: CASSRTGNSPLHF.

In nucleotides, the CDR3 is TGTGCCAGTAAAGCGAGCAATCAGCCCCAGCATTTT. Protein sequence: CASKASNQPQHF. The chain recombines TRBV19 with TRBJ1-5; D uncertain. This CDR3 has 12 residues. V lost 7 bases and J 1 base, leaving 5 bases between the germline ends. CDR1 and CDR2 from the germline V gene are LNHDA and SQIVND (reference sequence).

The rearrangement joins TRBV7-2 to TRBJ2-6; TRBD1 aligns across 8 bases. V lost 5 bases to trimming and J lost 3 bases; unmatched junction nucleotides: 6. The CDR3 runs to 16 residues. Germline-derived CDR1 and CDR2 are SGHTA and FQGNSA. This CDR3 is CASSEGQVNGANVLTF. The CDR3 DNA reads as TGTGCCAGCAGCGAGGGACAGGTGAATGGGGCCAACGTCCTGACTTTC.

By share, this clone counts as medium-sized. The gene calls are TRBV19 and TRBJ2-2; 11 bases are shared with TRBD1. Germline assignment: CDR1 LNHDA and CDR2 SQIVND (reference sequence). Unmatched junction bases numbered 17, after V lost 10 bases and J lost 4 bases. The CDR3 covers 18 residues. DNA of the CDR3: TGTGCCATTAAGAACCCGGACAGGGGGCCGTTAGGCACCGGGGAGCTGTTTTTT. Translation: CAIKNPDRGPLGTGELFF.